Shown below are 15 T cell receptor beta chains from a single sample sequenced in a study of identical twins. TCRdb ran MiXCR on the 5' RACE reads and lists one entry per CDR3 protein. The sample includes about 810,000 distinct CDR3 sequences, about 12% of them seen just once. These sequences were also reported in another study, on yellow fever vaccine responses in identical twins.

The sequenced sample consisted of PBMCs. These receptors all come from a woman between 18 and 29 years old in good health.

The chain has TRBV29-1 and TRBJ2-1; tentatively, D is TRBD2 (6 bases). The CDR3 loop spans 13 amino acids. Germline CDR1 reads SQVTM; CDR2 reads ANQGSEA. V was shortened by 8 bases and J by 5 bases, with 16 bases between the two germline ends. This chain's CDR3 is CSSWVAVNNEQFF. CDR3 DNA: TGCAGCTCGTGGGTAGCGGTAAACAATGAGCAGTTCTTC.

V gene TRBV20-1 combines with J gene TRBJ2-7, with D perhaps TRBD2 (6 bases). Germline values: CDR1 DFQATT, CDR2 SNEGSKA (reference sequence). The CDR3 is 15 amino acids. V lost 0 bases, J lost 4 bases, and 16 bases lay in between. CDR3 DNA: TGCAGTGCTAGAGAATGGACGGGAGCAGGGTACGAGCAGTACTTC. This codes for CSAREWTGAGYEQYF.

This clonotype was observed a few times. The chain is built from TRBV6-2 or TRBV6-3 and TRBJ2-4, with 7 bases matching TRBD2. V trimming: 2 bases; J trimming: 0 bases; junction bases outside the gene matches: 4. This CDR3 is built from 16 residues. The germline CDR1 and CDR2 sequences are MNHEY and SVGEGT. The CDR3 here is CASSYEGRAAKNIQYF. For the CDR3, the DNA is TGTGCCAGCAGTTACGAGGGGAGGGCAGCCAAAAACATTCAGTACTTC.

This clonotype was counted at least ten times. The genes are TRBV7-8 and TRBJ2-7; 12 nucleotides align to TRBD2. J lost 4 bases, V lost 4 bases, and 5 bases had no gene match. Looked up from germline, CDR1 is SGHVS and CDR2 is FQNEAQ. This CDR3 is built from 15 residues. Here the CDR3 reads CASSSTSGGTYEQYV. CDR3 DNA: TGTGCCAGCAGCTCCACTAGCGGGGGGACGTACGAGCAGTACGTC.

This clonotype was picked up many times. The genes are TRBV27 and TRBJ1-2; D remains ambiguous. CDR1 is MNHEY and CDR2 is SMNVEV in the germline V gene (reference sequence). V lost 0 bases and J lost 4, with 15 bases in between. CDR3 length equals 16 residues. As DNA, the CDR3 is TGTGCCAGCAGTTTATCCACCCCCAGCGGGTCCTATGGCTACACCTTC. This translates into CASSLSTPSGSYGYTF.

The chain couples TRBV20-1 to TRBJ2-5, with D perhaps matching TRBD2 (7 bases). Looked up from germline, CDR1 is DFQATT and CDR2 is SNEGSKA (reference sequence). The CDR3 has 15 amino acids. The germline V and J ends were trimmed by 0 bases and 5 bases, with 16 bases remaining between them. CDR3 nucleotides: TGCAGTGCTAGAGATGGAGGGGGGGCCGAGGAGACCCAGTACTTC. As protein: CSARDGGGAEETQYF.

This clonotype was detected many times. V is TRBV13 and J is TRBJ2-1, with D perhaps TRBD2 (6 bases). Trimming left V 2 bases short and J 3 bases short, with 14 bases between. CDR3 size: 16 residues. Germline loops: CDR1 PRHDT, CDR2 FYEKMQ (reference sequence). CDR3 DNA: TGTGCCAGCAGCTTAATGTCGGGAGTTGGCTACAATGAGCAGTTCTTC. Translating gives CASSLMSGVGYNEQFF.

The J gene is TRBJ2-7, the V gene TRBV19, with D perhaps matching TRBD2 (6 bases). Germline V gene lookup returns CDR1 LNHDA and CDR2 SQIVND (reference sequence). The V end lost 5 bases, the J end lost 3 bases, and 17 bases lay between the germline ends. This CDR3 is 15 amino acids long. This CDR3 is CASSYNRDSHYEQYF. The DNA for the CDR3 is TGTGCCAGTAGTTACAACCGGGACTCCCACTACGAGCAGTACTTC.

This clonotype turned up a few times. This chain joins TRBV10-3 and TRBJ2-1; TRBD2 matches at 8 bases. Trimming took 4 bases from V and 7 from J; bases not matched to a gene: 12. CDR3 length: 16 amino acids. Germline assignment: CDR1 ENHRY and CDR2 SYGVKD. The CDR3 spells CAISGGFGLAANEQFF. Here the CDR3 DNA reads TGTGCCATCAGTGGGGGGTTCGGACTAGCAGCTAATGAGCAGTTCTTC.

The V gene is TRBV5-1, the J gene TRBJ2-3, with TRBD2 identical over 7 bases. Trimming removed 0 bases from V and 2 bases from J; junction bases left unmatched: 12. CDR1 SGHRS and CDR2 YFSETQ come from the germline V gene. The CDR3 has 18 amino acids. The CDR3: CASSLGGFTSDYTDTQYF. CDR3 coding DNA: TGCGCCAGCAGCTTGGGGGGCTTCACTAGCGACTACACAGATACGCAGTATTTT.

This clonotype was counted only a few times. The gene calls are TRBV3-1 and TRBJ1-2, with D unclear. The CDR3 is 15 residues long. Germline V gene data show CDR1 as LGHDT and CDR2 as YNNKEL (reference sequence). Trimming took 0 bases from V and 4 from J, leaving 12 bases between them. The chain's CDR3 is CASSQEEGTGYGYTF. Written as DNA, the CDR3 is TGTGCCAGCAGCCAAGAGGAAGGCACGGGCTATGGCTACACCTTC.

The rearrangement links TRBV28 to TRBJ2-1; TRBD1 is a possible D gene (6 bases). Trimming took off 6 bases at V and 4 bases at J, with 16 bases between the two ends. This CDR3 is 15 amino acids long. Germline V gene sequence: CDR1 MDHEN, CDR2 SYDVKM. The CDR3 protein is CASSLRDILYNEQFF. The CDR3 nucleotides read TGTGCCAGCAGCCTAAGGGACATTCTGTACAATGAGCAGTTCTTC.

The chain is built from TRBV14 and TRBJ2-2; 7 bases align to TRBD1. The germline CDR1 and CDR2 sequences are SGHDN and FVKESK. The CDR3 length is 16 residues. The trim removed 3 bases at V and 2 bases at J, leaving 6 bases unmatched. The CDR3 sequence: CASSQATGFNTGELFF. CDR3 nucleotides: TGTGCCAGCAGCCAGGCGACAGGGTTCAACACCGGGGAGCTGTTTTTT.

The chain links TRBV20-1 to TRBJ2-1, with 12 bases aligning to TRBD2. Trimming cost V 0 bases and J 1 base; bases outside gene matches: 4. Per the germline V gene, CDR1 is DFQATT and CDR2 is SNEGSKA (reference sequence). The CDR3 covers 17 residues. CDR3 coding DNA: TGCAGTGCTAGAGATCCTAGCGGGGGGGCTTCCTACAATGAGCAGTTCTTC. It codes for CSARDPSGGASYNEQFF.

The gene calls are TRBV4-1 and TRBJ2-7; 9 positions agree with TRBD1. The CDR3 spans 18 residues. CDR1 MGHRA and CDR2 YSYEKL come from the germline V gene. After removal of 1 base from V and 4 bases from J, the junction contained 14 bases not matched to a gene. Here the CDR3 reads CASSQVKMVGQGKYEQYF. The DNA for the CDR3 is TGCGCCAGCAGCCAAGTAAAAATGGTTGGACAGGGGAAGTACGAGCAGTACTTC.